One and the same sample provided the 23 T cell receptor beta chains below, sequenced in a study of T cell changes during pregnancy in multiple sclerosis (dated by TCRdb to about 2019). Receptor amplification or capture employed the immunoSEQ multiplex PCR assay. In its TCRdb copy, this immuneACCESS table keeps in-frame sequences only and misses some clones. Where compared with another copy, unresolved V genes explain less than half of these, and the others have no known cause. Across this sample there are 55,000 to 85,000 clones, with roughly 92% seen only once. Less than 2% of the sample rests with the top ten. The specimen comprised peripheral blood, sampled in the second trimester of pregnancy. These receptors were obtained from a female donor with multiple sclerosis, enrolled in a pregnancy study.

The rearrangement links TRBV30 to TRBJ2-5; D is perhaps TRBD2 (5 bases). CDR3 length equals 15 residues. Germline CDR1 GTSNPN, CDR2 SVGIG (reference sequence). The ends were cut back, 2 bases at V and 5 bases at J, with 18 bases in the middle. The CDR3 spells CAWSPVGERQETQYF. DNA for the CDR3: TGTGCCTGGAGTCCCGTCGGGGAAAGGCAGGAGACCCAGTACTTC.

The table lists this clone with a count of one. The rearrangement links TRBV4-3 to TRBJ2-5, with D possibly being TRBD2 (5 bases). V was cut by 0 bases and J by 7 bases, with 12 bases left in between. Germline assignment: CDR1 LGHNA and CDR2 YSLEER. The CDR3 spans 14 residues. CDR3 nucleotides: TGCGCCAGCAGCCAAGAGGTCCCAAGCGGGACCCAGTACTTC. Translating gives CASSQEVPSGTQYF.

The chain couples TRBV28 to TRBJ2-2, with 11 bases aligning to TRBD2. The CDR3 covers 15 residues. Trimming at V came to 7 bases and at J to 3 bases, leaving 4 bases not matched to a gene. Germline lookup yields CDR1 MDHEN and CDR2 SYDVKM. DNA of the CDR3: TGTGCCAGCACCTCGGGACTAGCGGACACCGGGGAGCTGTTTTTT. Translating it yields CASTSGLADTGELFF.

The rearrangement joins TRBV7-2 to TRBJ2-3; 10 bases line up with TRBD2. The CDR3 consists of 16 residues. V dropped 3 bases and J dropped 3; count of bases not matched to a gene: 6. Germline assignment: CDR1 SGHTA and CDR2 FQGNSA. Written as DNA, the CDR3 is TGTGCCAGCAGCTTGATAAGCGGGGGGGCTACAGATACGCAGTATTTT. Protein product: CASSLISGGATDTQYF.

This clone turned up a few times. The chain employs TRBV27 and TRBJ1-2, with D possibly being TRBD1 (5 bases). V was shortened by 0 bases and J by 4 bases, with 12 bases between the two germline ends. CDR3 size: 15 residues. In germline, CDR1 is MNHEY, CDR2 SMNVEV (reference sequence). DNA of the CDR3: TGTGCCAGCAGTTTATCGACAGAGAGTAGCTATGGCTACACCTTC. Amino acid sequence: CASSLSTESSYGYTF.

The chain joins TRBV4-3 to TRBJ2-1, with TRBD2 matching over 10 bases. From germline, CDR1 is LGHNA and CDR2 YSLEER. V shed 0 bases, J shed 3 bases, and the junction held 8 bases outside the gene matches. This CDR3 is 18 amino acids long. The CDR3 DNA follows: TGCGCCAGCAGCCAAGATCCTAGCGGGGGATACGGCTACAATGAGCAGTTCTTC. It codes for CASSQDPSGGYGYNEQFF.

V is TRBV6-5 and J is TRBJ1-2; D remains unclear. Germline V gene sequence: CDR1 MNHEY, CDR2 SVGAGI. With 6 bases removed from V and 3 bases from J, the gap between germline ends came to 14 bases. The CDR3 runs 14 residues. As DNA, the CDR3 is TGTGCCAGCAGGGGCCACGGTTTCGACTATGGCTACACCTTC. Its protein product is CASRGHGFDYGYTF.

The chain carries TRBV5-4 and TRBJ2-3; 9 bases fit TRBD2. This CDR3 is built from 15 residues. The germline V gene has CDR1 SGHNT and CDR2 YYREEE (reference sequence). Trimming at V came to 4 bases and at J to 0 bases, leaving 3 bases not matched to a gene. The CDR3, as DNA: TGTGCCAGCAGCCCAACTAGCGGGAGCACAGATACGCAGTATTTT. Translation gives CASSPTSGSTDTQYF.

V gene TRBV7-9 combines with J gene TRBJ2-3, with 12 bases matching TRBD2. CDR1 and CDR2 from the germline V gene are SEHNR and FQNEAQ (reference sequence). CDR3 size: 18 residues. With V trimmed by 4 bases and J by 4 bases, 12 bases remained unmatched. The CDR3 DNA reads TGTGCCAGCAGCTCAGGTCGGACTAGCGGGATTGAAGCAGATACGCAGTATTTT. This encodes CASSSGRTSGIEADTQYF.

This chain links TRBV11-2 with TRBJ2-1; 11 bases map to TRBD2. The CDR3 extends over 16 amino acids. V shed 4 bases and J 2 bases; nucleotides not matched to a gene: 4. Germline V gene sequence: CDR1 SGHAT, CDR2 FQNNGV. CDR3 sequence (DNA): TGTGCCAGCAGCTCTACTAGCGGGGGAGCCTACAATGAGCAGTTCTTC. Amino acids: CASSSTSGGAYNEQFF. The full variable domain, in which reference TRBV11-2 and TRBJ2-1 provide the parts outside the CDR3, is EAGVAQSPRYKIIEKRQSVAFWCNPISGHATLYWYQQILGQGPKLLIQFQNNGVVDDSQLPKDRFSAERLKGVDSTLKIQPAKLEDSAVYLCASSSTSGGAYNEQFFGPGTRLTVL.

This CDR3 is CASSLWGLGYSPLHF. CDR3 DNA: TGTGCCAGCAGCTTGTGGGGACTCGGGTATTCACCCCTCCACTTT. The rearrangement joins TRBV5-6 to TRBJ1-6; D is perhaps TRBD1 (5 bases). This CDR3 is built from 15 residues. The germline gives CDR1 SGHDT, CDR2 YYEEEE. The ends were cut back, 1 base at V and 8 bases at J, with 13 bases in the middle.

This chain uses TRBV4-3 with TRBJ1-3; D remains unclear. The V end lost 1 base, the J end lost 0 bases, and 7 bases lay between the germline ends. Germline V gene data show CDR1 as LGHNA and CDR2 as YSLEER. The CDR3 consists of 15 residues. Here the CDR3 DNA reads TGCGCCAGCAGCCAAGTAATAGACTCTGGAAACACCATATATTTT. Translated: CASSQVIDSGNTIYF.

The rearrangement joins TRBV7-9 to TRBJ2-2; D call uncertain. Germline CDR1 and CDR2: SEHNR and FQNEAQ (reference sequence). V gave up 5 bases and J gave up 2 bases, with 6 bases separating them. The CDR3 is 13 residues long. Here the CDR3 reads CASSSLNTGELFF. DNA for the CDR3: TGTGCCAGCAGCAGCTTAAACACCGGGGAGCTGTTTTTT.

This clone was recorded once. The chain joins TRBV21-1 to TRBJ1-2; the D call TRBD1 from the table was never checked on the DNA. TRBV21-1 is deemed a pseudogene. CDR3 length: 12 amino acids. This CDR3 reads CAIRDRASGYTF. CDR3 in DNA: TGTGCCATAAGGGACAGGGCTTCTGGCTACACCTTC.

The rearrangement uses TRBV12-5 and TRBJ1-5; no reliable D call. V was trimmed by 0 bases and J by 5 bases, leaving 23 bases between them. CDR1 and CDR2 from the germline V gene are LGHNT and FRNRAP. The CDR3 runs to 19 residues. The CDR3 sequence: CASGLVPLVDTLRDQPQHF. The CDR3 region has the DNA TGTGCTAGTGGTTTGGTACCATTGGTAGACACCCTGAGGGATCAGCCCCAGCATTTT.

This clone was counted between two and nine times. The chain couples TRBV19 to TRBJ2-3; a possible D gene is TRBD2 (6 bases). The CDR3 totals 14 residues. Trimming took 1 base from V and 1 from J, leaving 6 bases between them. Germline values: CDR1 LNHDA, CDR2 SQIVND (reference sequence). CDR3 DNA: TGTGCCAGTAGTATAGCGGGAGGCACAGATACGCAGTATTTT. Encoded protein: CASSIAGGTDTQYF.

This sequence joins TRBV11-3 and TRBJ2-3; maybe TRBD1 (6 bases). The CDR3 consists of 19 residues. Trimming pared 5 bases from V and 0 bases from J, leaving 24 bases between. Germline values: CDR1 SGHNT, CDR2 YENEEA. DNA for the CDR3: TGTGCCAGCAGCATAACCCGGGACACAGAAAAAACTAGCACAGATACGCAGTATTTT. Amino acids: CASSITRDTEKTSTDTQYF.

The rearrangement joins TRBV7-3 to TRBJ1-2; no clear D. Trimming cost V 5 bases and J 4 bases, with 17 bases left between them. Per germline, CDR1 SGHTA and CDR2 FQGTGA. CDR3 length: 15 amino acids. The CDR3 sequence: CASSLALGPSYGYTF. CDR3 in DNA: TGTGCCAGCAGCCTAGCCTTAGGACCGAGCTATGGCTACACCTTC.

This clone has only one observation. The V and J genes are TRBV2 and TRBJ2-7; D may be TRBD1 (6 bases). CDR1 SNHLY and CDR2 FYNNEI come from the germline V gene. The V gene lost 1 base and the J gene lost 1 base, with 11 bases spanning the gap. The CDR3 is made up of 15 amino acids. The CDR3 reads CASSEGRGLSYEQYF. In DNA, the CDR3 is TGTGCCAGCAGTGAAGGCAGGGGTCTATCCTACGAGCAGTACTTC.

The chain employs TRBV7-2 and TRBJ2-3; D may be TRBD2 (5 bases). Trimming removed 3 bases from V and 3 bases from J, with 10 bases in between. Looked up from germline, CDR1 is SGHTA and CDR2 is FQGNSA. The CDR3 contains 14 residues. For the CDR3, the DNA is TGTGCCAGCAGCTTCGCAGAGGGAACAGATACGCAGTATTTT. Translating it yields CASSFAEGTDTQYF.

In its sample, this clone was seen once. The chain is built from TRBV7-8 and TRBJ1-6; D unresolved. CDR1 is SGHVS, CDR2 FQNEAQ, per germline. V dropped 5 bases and J dropped 14 bases, with 28 bases sitting between them. CDR3 length equals 17 residues. CDR3 DNA sequence: TGTGCCAGCAGCCCAGAAGGGCCCGGGATCTCGTTGTCCACCCTCCACTTT. Amino acids: CASSPEGPGISLSTLHF.

This chain uses TRBV7-2 with TRBJ1-3; the D gene is possibly TRBD1 (5 bases). Trimming pared 5 bases from V and 1 base from J, leaving 18 bases between. The CDR3 loop spans 17 amino acids. CDR1 and CDR2 from the germline V gene are SGHTA and FQGNSA. CDR3 nucleotides: TGTGCCAGCAGCCGCGCGAGCAGTCGGGGGTCTGGAAACACCATATATTTT. Amino acid sequence: CASSRASSRGSGNTIYF.

The CDR3 DNA reads TGTGCCAGTAGCGACAGGAAACATCAGCCCCAGCATTTT. This translates into CASSDRKHQPQHF. The chain employs TRBV19 and TRBJ1-5; tentative D call: TRBD1 (6 bases). The germline CDR1 and CDR2 sequences are LNHDA and SQIVND (reference sequence). V shed 6 bases and J shed 5 bases, with 11 bases lying between them. This CDR3 comprises 13 residues.